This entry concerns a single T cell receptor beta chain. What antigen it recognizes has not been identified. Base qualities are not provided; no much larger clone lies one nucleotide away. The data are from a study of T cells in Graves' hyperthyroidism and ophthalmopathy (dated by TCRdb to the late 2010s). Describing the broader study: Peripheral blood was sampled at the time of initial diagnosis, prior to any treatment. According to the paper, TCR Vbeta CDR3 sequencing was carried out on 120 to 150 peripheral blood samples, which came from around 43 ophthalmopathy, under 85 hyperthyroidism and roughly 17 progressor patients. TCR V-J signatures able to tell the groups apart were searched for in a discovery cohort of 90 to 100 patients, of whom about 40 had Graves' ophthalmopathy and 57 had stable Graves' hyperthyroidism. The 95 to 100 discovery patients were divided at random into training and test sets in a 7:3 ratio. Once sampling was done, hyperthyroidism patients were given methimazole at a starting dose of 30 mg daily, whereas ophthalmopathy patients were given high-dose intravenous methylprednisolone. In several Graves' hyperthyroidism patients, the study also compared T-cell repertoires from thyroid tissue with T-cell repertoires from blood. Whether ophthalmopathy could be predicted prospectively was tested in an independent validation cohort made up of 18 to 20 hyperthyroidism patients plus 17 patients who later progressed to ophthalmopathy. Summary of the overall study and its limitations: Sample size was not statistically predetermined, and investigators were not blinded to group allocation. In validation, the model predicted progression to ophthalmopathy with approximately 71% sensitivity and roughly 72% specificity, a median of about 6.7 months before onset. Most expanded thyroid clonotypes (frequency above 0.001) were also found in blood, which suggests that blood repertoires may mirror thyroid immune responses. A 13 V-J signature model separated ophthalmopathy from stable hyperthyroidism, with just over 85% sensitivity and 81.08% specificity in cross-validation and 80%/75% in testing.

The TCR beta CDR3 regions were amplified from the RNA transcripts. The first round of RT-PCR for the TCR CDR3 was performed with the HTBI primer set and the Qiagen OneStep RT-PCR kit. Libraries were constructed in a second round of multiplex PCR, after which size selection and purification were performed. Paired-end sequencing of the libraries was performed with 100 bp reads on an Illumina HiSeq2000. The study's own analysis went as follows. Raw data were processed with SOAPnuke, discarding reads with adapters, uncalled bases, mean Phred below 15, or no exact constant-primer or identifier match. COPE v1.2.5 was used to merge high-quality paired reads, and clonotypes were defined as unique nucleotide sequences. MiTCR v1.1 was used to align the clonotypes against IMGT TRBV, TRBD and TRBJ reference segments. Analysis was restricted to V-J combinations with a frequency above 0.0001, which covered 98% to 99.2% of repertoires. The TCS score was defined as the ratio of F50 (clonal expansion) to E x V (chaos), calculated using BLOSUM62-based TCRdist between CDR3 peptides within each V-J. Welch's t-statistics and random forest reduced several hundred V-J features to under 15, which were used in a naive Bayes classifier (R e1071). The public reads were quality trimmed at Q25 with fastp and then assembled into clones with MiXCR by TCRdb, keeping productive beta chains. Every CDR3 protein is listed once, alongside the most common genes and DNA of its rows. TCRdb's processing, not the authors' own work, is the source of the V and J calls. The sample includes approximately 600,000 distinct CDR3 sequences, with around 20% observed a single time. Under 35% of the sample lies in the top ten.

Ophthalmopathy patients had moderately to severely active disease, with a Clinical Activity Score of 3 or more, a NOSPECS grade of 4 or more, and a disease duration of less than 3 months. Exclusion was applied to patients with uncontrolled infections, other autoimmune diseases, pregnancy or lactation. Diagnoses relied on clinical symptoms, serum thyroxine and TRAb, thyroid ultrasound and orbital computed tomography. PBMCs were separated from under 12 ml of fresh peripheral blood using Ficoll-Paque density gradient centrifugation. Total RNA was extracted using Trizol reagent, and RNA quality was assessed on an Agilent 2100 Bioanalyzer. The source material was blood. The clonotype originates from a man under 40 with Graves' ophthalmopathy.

The DNA reads as follows: TGCAGTGCTAAGCCTAGATCCAAAAACATTCAGTACTTC. It is translated as CSAKPRSKNIQYF. Recombination connected TRBV20-1 to TRBJ2-4, with no reliable assignment of the D segment. The germline V gene (reference sequence) sets CDR1 to DFQATT and CDR2 to SNEGSKA. The CDR3 has 13 amino acids, counting the end cysteine and phenylalanine. Just CDR3 DNA is preserved here, 39 bases in frame from base 1. The V and J ends are trimmed by 4 bases and 2 bases, leaving 9 bases between them.